The 24 T cell receptor beta chains listed next were all sequenced from one sample in a study of shared T cell receptors in the human thymus. The data were produced by immunoSEQ multiplex PCR, yet TCRdb's version contains in-frame clones alone and is incomplete. The sample records about 660,000 clones, over 75% being singletons. These data were also filed under a second study, of human thymus T cells.

The sequenced sample was thymocytes. The receptor source for this set is a boy younger than two with a congenital heart defect.

The CDR3 region has the DNA TGTGCCAGCAGTGCCGGGTGGGGGACAGGTCAGTTCTTC. Translated, it gives CASSAGWGTGQFF. The chain links TRBV2 to TRBJ2-1; TRBD1 agrees at 8 bases. This CDR3 region has 13 residues. Per germline, CDR1 SNHLY and CDR2 FYNNEI. With 4 bases clipped from V and 13 bases from J, the junction kept 9 bases outside the gene matches.

The chain links TRBV4-3 to TRBJ2-7; a weak D match, TRBD2 (6 bases). This CDR3 is 16 amino acids long. The V and J ends lost 3 bases and 4 bases respectively, with 19 bases between them. Looked up from germline, CDR1 is LGHNA and CDR2 is YSLEER. This CDR3 reads CASSQGYSGLTYEQYF. DNA of the CDR3: TGCGCCAGCAGCCAGGGCTACTCGGGACTTACTTACGAGCAGTACTTC.

This chain links TRBV27 with TRBJ2-1, with 9 bases aligning to TRBD2. Per germline, CDR1 MNHEY and CDR2 SMNVEV (reference sequence). J lost 2 bases, V lost 9 bases, and 8 bases had no gene match. The CDR3 runs to 15 residues. The CDR3 DNA reads TGTGCCAGTAACACCGGGACTAGCCCCTACAATGAGCAGTTCTTC. This sequence encodes CASNTGTSPYNEQFF.

The V call is TRBV15, the J call TRBJ2-7, with 8 bases lining up with TRBD1. The V segment lost 3 bases and the J segment 2 bases; nucleotides outside the gene matches: 9. Germline loops: CDR1 LNHNV, CDR2 YYDKDF (reference sequence). The CDR3 extends over 16 amino acids. CDR3 nucleotides: TGTGCCACCAGCAGGCCCTGCGGGACAGGACCCTACGAGCAGTACTTC. It translates to CATSRPCGTGPYEQYF. Filled out from reference TRBV15 and TRBJ2-7, the complete variable domain reads DAMVIQNPRYQVTQFGKPVTLSCSQTLNHNVMYWYQQKSSQAPKLLFHYYDKDFNNEADTPDNFQSRRPNTSFCFLDIRSPGLGDTAMYLCATSRPCGTGPYEQYFGPGTRLTVT.

The chain is built from TRBV5-4 and TRBJ2-7, with 7 bases that match TRBD2. Germline loops: CDR1 SGHNT, CDR2 YYREEE (reference sequence). With 1 base clipped from V and 5 bases from J, the junction kept 15 bases outside the gene matches. The CDR3 sequence is 17 residues long. In DNA form, the CDR3 reads TGTGCCAGCAGCTTGCGGGTTTCTAGCGGAACGAAAGACGAGCAGTACTTC. Protein: CASSLRVSSGTKDEQYF.

The chain is built from TRBV7-2 and TRBJ2-3; 8 bases map to TRBD2. Germline V gene lookup returns CDR1 SGHTA and CDR2 FQGNSA. The V and J ends lost 5 bases and 13 bases, in that order; junction bases with no gene match: 11. The CDR3 contains 13 residues. The CDR3 DNA reads TGTGCCAGCAGCGTAACCCGGACTAGCCTTGAGTATTTT. It specifies CASSVTRTSLEYF.

In the case of this clone: The sample carries other DNA sequences with the same CDR3. The rearrangement joins TRBV11-2 to TRBJ2-1; maybe TRBD2 (6 bases). Trimming stripped 5 bases from V and 10 bases from J, with 9 bases between. Germline V gene sequence: CDR1 SGHAT, CDR2 FQNNGV. There are 11 residues in the CDR3. The CDR3 reads CASSPRGEQFF. CDR3 DNA: TGTGCCAGCAGCCCCCGGGGGGAGCAGTTCTTC.

The V call is TRBV5-1, the J call TRBJ1-2, with TRBD1 matching 7 bases. V lost 7 bases, J lost 8 bases, and 11 bases stayed unmatched. The CDR3 contains 13 residues. Germline CDR1 reads SGHRS; CDR2 reads YFSETQ. CDR3 coding DNA: TGCGCCAGCTCCCCTAAGGGGGCTGGAGGCTACACCTTC. Its protein product is CASSPKGAGGYTF.

This clone has only one observation. A read error may account for a junction end that differs from germline. The chain combines TRBV6-1 with TRBJ1-1, with D perhaps TRBD1 (5 bases). Per germline, CDR1 MNHNS and CDR2 SASEGT. This CDR3 contains 13 residues. The DNA of the CDR3 is TGTGCCAGCAGTGAACAGGTAGGGACTGAAGCCCCCTTT. Its translation: CASSEQVGTEAPF.

V gene TRBV7-8 combines with J gene TRBJ2-7; 11 bases map to TRBD2. Germline lookup yields CDR1 SGHVS and CDR2 FQNEAQ. The CDR3 runs to 16 residues. With V trimmed by 5 bases and J by 1 base, 7 bases remained unmatched. CDR3 sequence: CASSPKASGRSYEQYF. Written as DNA, the CDR3 is TGTGCCAGCAGCCCAAAGGCTAGCGGGAGGTCCTACGAGCAGTACTTC.

This clone has a single count. This rearrangement joins TRBV7-2 to TRBJ2-3, with 8 bases matching TRBD2. The V and J ends lost 3 bases and 5 bases, in that order; junction bases with no gene match: 4. Germline V gives CDR1 SGHTA, CDR2 FQGNSA. The CDR3 sequence is 14 residues long. CDR3 in DNA: TGTGCCAGCAGCTTGGGGACTAGTCGAGATACGCAGTATTTT. Its protein is CASSLGTSRDTQYF.

This chain links TRBV28 with TRBJ2-1; 14 bases line up with TRBD2. There are 16 residues in the CDR3. V shed 5 bases, J shed 8 bases, and the junction held 8 bases outside the gene matches. Germline CDR1 is MDHEN and CDR2 is SYDVKM. Here the CDR3 reads CASSPGTSGRGDEQFF. As DNA, the CDR3 is TGTGCCAGCAGTCCCGGGACTAGCGGGAGAGGCGATGAGCAGTTCTTC.

The rearrangement uses TRBV5-1 and TRBJ1-1; D is unresolved. Germline lookup yields CDR1 SGHRS and CDR2 YFSETQ. There are 19 residues in the CDR3. Between the trimmed V and J ends, which lost 2 bases and 2 bases, there was a span of 25 bases. The CDR3 bases are TGCGCCAGCAGCTTTCGATCGAAAGTCGCGGGCCGCGTTAACACTGAAGCTTTCTTT. As protein: CASSFRSKVAGRVNTEAFF.

This clone was observed once. The chain is built from TRBV15 and TRBJ2-5, with TRBD2 identical over 8 bases. Germline V gives CDR1 LNHNV, CDR2 YYDKDF (reference sequence). CDR3 length equals 15 residues. V lost 3 bases and J lost 5; bases outside the gene matches: 8. In DNA form, the CDR3 reads TGTGCCACCAGCAGTCCAGCGGGAGCCCGGGAGACCCAGTACTTC. Residues: CATSSPAGARETQYF. Full variable domain (remainder filled in from reference TRBV15 and TRBJ2-5): DAMVIQNPRYQVTQFGKPVTLSCSQTLNHNVMYWYQQKSSQAPKLLFHYYDKDFNNEADTPDNFQSRRPNTSFCFLDIRSPGLGDTAMYLCATSSPAGARETQYFGPGTRLLVL.

This chain connects TRBV7-9 to TRBJ2-7, with 8 bases lining up with TRBD2. Germline CDR1 reads SEHNR; CDR2 reads FQNEAQ (reference sequence). Losses at the gene ends were 3 bases for V and 2 bases for J; bases not matched to a gene: 6. The CDR3 has 15 residues. In nucleotides, the CDR3 is TGTGCCAGCAGCTTTGGGCTAGCGGGCCCCTACGAGCAGTACTTC. It translates to CASSFGLAGPYEQYF.

The J gene is TRBJ2-7, the V gene TRBV5-1; D may be TRBD1 (6 bases). Trimming shortened V by 4 bases and J by 7 bases, and 15 bases separated the two germline ends. CDR3 length equals 13 residues. Germline lookup yields CDR1 SGHRS and CDR2 YFSETQ. The CDR3, as DNA: TGCGCCAGCAGCGGAGACAGGCCTAAGGAGCAGTACTTC. Amino acids: CASSGDRPKEQYF.

The V gene is TRBV29-1, the J gene TRBJ1-2; no definite D call. Germline V gene sequence: CDR1 SQVTM, CDR2 ANQGSEA. This CDR3 is 13 amino acids long. Trimming left V 0 bases short and J 13 bases short, with 18 bases between. DNA for the CDR3: TGCAGCGTTGAAGAAACTGGGCCCGACCTTCGCACCTTC. Encoded protein: CSVEETGPDLRTF.

The CDR3 DNA reads as TGTGCCAGCAGCTCTAGGCACTTCCCCGGACAGGTGGACACCTACGAGCAGTACTTC. It is translated as CASSSRHFPGQVDTYEQYF. The chain is built from TRBV7-9 and TRBJ2-7, with TRBD1 matching 7 bases. V shed 4 bases, J shed 2 bases, and the junction held 20 bases outside the gene matches. Per germline, CDR1 SEHNR and CDR2 FQNEAQ (reference sequence). The CDR3 runs to 19 residues.

This clone was detected once. The chain has TRBV27 and TRBJ1-1, with TRBD1 matching over 8 bases. The CDR3 sequence is 14 residues long. V shed 3 bases and J 5 bases; nucleotides not matched to a gene: 5. Germline assignment: CDR1 MNHEY and CDR2 SMNVEV (reference sequence). As DNA, the CDR3 is TGTGCCAGCAGTTTGACTACAGGGGGTACTGAAGCTTTCTTT. It translates to CASSLTTGGTEAFF.

The chain carries TRBV7-8 and TRBJ2-2, with D maybe TRBD1 (6 bases). The germline gives CDR1 SGHVS, CDR2 FQNEAQ. The CDR3 consists of 13 residues. V dropped 7 bases and J dropped 11 bases, with 17 bases sitting between them. The CDR3 bases are TGTGCCAGCAAAGAAGACAGGACCAGCGAGCTGTTTTTT. This gives the protein CASKEDRTSELFF. The entire variable domain, with the rest obtained from reference TRBV7-8 and TRBJ2-2, is as follows: GAGVSQSPRYKVAKRGQDVALRCDPISGHVSLFWYQQALGQGPEFLTYFQNEAQLDKSGLPSDRFFAERPEGSVSTLKIQRTQQEDSAVYLCASKEDRTSELFFGEGSRLTVL.

The chain is built from TRBV7-6 and TRBJ2-7; 9 positions agree with TRBD2. V shed 1 base, J shed 0 bases, and the junction held 1 base outside the gene matches. The CDR3 covers 15 residues. Germline V gene data show CDR1 as SGHVS and CDR2 as FNYEAQ. In nucleotides, the CDR3 is TGTGCCAGCAGCTTAGGTAGCGGGAGCTCCTACGAGCAGTACTTC. This encodes CASSLGSGSSYEQYF.

In nucleotides, the CDR3 is TGTGCCAGTAGACCAGGACTAGCAGGGAGGTTATCCCACGAGCAGTACTTC. Its protein product is CASRPGLAGRLSHEQYF. V is TRBV19 and J is TRBJ2-7; 8 bases are a match to TRBD2. The J segment lost 5 bases and the V segment lost 6 bases, leaving 18 bases of the junction unmatched. The germline V gene has CDR1 LNHDA and CDR2 SQIVND (reference sequence). The CDR3 has 17 residues.

The chain joins TRBV10-2 to TRBJ1-5; 10 nucleotides match TRBD1. Germline loops: CDR1 WSHSY, CDR2 SAAADI. The junction had 11 bases not matched to a gene; V was cut back by 8 bases and J by 7 bases. This CDR3 contains 15 residues. DNA of the CDR3: TGCGCCAGCGCAGCTACGACAGGGGGCTTACAGCCCCAGCATTTT. Translated: CASAATTGGLQPQHF.

The V gene is TRBV6-6, the J gene TRBJ2-3; D is unclear. Germline CDR1 and CDR2: MNHNY and SVGAGI (reference sequence). The CDR3 loop spans 13 amino acids. V lost 5 bases and J lost 6, with 12 bases in between. CDR3 DNA: TGTGCCAGCAGTCCCGGTAATGAGGATACGCAGTATTTT. Translating gives CASSPGNEDTQYF.